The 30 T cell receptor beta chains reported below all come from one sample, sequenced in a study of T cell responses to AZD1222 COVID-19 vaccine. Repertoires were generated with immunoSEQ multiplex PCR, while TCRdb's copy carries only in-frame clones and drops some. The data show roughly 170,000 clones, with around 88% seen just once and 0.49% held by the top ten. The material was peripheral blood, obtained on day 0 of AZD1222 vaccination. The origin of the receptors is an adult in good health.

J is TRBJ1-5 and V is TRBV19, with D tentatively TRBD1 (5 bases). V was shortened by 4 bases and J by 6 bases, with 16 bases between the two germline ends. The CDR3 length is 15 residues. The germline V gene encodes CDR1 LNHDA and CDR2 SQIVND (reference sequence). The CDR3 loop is CASSTFDRGGQPQHF. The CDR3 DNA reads TGTGCCAGTAGTACCTTCGACCGGGGGGGTCAGCCCCAGCATTTT.

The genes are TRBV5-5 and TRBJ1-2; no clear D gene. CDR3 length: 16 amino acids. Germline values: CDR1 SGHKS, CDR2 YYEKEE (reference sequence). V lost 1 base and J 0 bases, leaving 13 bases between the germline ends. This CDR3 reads CASSLIAAITNYGYTF. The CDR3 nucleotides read TGTGCCAGCAGCTTGATAGCGGCGATTACTAACTATGGCTACACCTTC.

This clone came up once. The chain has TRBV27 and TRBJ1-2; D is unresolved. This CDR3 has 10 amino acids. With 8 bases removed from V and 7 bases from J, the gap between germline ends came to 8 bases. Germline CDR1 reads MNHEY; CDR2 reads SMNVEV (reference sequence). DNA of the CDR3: TGTGCCAGCGTGTTGGGTGGCTACACCTTC. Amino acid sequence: CASVLGGYTF.

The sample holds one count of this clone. The CDR3 nucleotides read TGTGCCAGCAGTTTGCCGGGAACGAATCAGCCCCAGCATTTT. This translates into CASSLPGTNQPQHF. The chain employs TRBV6-5 and TRBJ1-5, with D uncertain. V was trimmed by 4 bases and J by 4 bases, leaving 11 bases between them. The V gene's germline CDR1 is MNHEY and CDR2 SVGAGI. The CDR3 length is 14 residues.

CDR3: CASRRDRANIQYF. Here the CDR3 DNA reads TGTGCCAGCAGGAGGGACAGGGCAAACATTCAGTACTTC. The chain couples TRBV28 to TRBJ2-4; 9 positions match TRBD1. Trimming at V came to 6 bases and at J to 6 bases, leaving 3 bases not matched to a gene. Germline-derived CDR1 and CDR2 are MDHEN and SYDVKM. This CDR3 spans 13 amino acids.

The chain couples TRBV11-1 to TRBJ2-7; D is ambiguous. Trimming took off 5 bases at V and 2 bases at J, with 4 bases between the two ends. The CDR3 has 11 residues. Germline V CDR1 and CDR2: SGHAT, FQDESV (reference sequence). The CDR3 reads CASSATYEQYF. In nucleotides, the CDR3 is TGTGCCAGCAGCGCCACCTACGAGCAGTACTTC. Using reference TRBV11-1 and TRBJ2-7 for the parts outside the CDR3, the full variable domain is EAEVAQSPRYKITEKSQAVAFWCDPISGHATLYWYRQILGQGPELLVQFQDESVVDDSQLPKDRFSAERLKGVDSTLKIQPAELGDSAMYLCASSATYEQYFGPGTRLTVT.

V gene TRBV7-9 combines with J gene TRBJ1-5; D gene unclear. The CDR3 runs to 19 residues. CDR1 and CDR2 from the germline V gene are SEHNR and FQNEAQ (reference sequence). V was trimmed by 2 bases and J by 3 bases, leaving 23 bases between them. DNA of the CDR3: TGTGCCAGCAGCTTAAACAAGTTCGATGCAGGAAAGTCCAATCAGCCCCAGCATTTT. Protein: CASSLNKFDAGKSNQPQHF.

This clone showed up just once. DNA of the CDR3: TGCAGCGTTTCCCTTAATTGGGAGGGTTCCTACGAGCAGTACTTC. Protein sequence: CSVSLNWEGSYEQYF. The J gene is TRBJ2-7, the V gene TRBV29-1; the match to TRBD2 covers 7 bases. Germline CDR1 SQVTM, CDR2 ANQGSEA. Losses at the gene ends were 5 bases for V and 1 base for J; bases not matched to a gene: 11. The CDR3 totals 15 residues.

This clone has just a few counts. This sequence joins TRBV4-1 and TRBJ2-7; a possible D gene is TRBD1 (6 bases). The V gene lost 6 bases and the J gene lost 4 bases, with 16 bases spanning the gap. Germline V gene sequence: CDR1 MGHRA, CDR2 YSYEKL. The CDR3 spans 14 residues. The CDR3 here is CASSLQGRGYEQYF. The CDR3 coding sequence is TGCGCCAGCAGTCTACAGGGAAGAGGGTACGAGCAGTACTTC.

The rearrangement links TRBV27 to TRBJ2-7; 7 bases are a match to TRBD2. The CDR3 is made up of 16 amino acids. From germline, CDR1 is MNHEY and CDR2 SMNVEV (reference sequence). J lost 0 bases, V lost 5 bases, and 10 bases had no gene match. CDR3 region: CASSPRLGGVSYEQYF. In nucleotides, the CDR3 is TGTGCCAGCAGTCCTCGTCTGGGGGGGGTCTCCTACGAGCAGTACTTC.

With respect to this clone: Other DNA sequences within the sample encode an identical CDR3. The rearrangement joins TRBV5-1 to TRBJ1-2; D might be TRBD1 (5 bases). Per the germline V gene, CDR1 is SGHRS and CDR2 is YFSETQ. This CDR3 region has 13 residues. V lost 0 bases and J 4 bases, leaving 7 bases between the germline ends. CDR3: CASSLETGYGYTF. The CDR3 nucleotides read TGCGCCAGCAGCTTGGAAACAGGCTATGGCTACACCTTC.

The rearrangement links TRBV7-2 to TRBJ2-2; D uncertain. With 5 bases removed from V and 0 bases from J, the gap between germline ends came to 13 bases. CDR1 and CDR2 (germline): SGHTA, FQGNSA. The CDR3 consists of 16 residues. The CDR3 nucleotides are TGTGCCAGCAGCGCAAACGGCGGCTCGAACACCGGGGAGCTGTTTTTT. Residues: CASSANGGSNTGELFF.

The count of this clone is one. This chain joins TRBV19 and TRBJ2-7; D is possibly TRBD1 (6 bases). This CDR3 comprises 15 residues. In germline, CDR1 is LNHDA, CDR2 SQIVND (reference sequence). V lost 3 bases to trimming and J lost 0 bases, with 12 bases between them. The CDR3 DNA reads TGTGCCAGTAGTATCGACAGGACCAGCTCCTACGAGCAGTACTTC. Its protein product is CASSIDRTSSYEQYF.

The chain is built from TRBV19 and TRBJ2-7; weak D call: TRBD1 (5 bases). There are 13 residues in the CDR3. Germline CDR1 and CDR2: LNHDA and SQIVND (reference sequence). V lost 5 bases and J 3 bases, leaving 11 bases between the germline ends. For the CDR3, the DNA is TGTGCCAGTAGTCCCCGACAGTACTACGAGCAGTACTTC. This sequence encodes CASSPRQYYEQYF.

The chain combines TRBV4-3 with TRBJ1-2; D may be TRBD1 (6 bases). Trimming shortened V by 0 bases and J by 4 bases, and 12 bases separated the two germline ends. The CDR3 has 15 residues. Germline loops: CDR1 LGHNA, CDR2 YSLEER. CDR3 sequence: CASSQEPGASYGYTF. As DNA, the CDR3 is TGCGCCAGCAGCCAAGAGCCAGGGGCCAGCTATGGCTACACCTTC.

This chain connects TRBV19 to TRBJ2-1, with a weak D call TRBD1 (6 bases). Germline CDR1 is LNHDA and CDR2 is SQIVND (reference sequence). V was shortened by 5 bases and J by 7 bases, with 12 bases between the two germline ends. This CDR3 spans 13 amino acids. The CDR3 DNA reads TGTGCCAGTAGTGTCAACAGGGTTAATGAGCAGTTCTTC. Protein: CASSVNRVNEQFF.

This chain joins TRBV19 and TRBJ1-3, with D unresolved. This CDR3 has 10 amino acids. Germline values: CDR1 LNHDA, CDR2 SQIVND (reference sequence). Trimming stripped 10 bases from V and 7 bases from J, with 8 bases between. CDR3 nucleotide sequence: TGTGCCACCCGGTCGAACACCATATATTTT. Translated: CATRSNTIYF.

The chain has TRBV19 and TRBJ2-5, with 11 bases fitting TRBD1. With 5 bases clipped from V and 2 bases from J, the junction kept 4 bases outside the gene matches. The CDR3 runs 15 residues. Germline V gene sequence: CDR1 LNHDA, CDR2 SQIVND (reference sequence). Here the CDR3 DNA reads TGTGCCAGTAGTGTGGGACAGGGGGTACAAGAGACCCAGTACTTC. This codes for CASSVGQGVQETQYF.

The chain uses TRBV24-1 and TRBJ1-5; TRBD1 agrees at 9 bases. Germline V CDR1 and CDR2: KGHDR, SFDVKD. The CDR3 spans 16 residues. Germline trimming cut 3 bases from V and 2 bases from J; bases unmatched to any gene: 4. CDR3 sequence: CATSDRRTGGNQPQHF. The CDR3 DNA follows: TGTGCCACCAGTGATCGCCGGACAGGGGGCAATCAGCCCCAGCATTTT.

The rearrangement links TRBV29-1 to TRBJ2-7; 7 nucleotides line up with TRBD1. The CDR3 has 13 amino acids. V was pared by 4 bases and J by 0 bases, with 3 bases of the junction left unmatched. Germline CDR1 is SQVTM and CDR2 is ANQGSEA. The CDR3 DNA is TGCAGCGTTGCGGACAGGAGCTCCTACGAGCAGTACTTC. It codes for CSVADRSSYEQYF.

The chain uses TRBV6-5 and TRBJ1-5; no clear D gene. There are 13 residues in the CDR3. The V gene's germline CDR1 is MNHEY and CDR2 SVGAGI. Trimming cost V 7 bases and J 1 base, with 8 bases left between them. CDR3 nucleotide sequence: TGTGCCAGCACCGTAGACAGCAATCAGCCCCAGCATTTT. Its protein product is CASTVDSNQPQHF.

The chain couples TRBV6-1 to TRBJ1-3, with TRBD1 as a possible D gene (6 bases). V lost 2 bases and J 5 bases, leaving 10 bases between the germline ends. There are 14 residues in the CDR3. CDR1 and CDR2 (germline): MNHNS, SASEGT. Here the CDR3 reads CASSEMDSRNTIYF. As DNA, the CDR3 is TGTGCCAGCAGTGAAATGGACAGCAGAAACACCATATATTTT.

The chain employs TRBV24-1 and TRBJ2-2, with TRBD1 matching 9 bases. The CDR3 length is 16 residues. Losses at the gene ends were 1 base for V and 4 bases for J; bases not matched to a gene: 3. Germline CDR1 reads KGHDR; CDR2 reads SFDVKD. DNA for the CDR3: TGTGCCACCAGTGATTTCGTACAGGGGGCCACCGGGGAGCTGTTTTTT. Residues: CATSDFVQGATGELFF.

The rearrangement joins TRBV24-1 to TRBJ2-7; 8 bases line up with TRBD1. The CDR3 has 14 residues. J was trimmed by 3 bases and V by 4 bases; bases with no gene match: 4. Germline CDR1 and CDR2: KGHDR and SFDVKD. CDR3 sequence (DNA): TGTGCCACCAGTGACGGACAGGGAGGCTACGAGCAGTACTTC. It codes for CATSDGQGGYEQYF.

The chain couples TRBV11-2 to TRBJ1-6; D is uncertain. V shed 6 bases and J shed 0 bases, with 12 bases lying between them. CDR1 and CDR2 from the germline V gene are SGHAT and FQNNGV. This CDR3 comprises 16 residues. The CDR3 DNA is TGTGCCAGCAGATGGACGGAGAGCTCCTATAATTCACCCCTCCACTTT. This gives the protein CASRWTESSYNSPLHF.

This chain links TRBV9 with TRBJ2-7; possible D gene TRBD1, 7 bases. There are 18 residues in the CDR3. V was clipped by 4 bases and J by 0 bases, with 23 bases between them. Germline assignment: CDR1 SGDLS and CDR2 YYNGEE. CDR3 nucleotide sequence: TGTGCCAGCAGCACACCGCGGGACGGCGCAGGGGGCTCCTACGAGCAGTACTTC. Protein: CASSTPRDGAGGSYEQYF.

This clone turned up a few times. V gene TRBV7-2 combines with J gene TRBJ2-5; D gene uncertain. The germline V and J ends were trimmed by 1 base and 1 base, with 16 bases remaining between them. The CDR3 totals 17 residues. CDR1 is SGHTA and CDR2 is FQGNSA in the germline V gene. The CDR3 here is CASSLVSAAYGQETQYF. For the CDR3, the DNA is TGTGCCAGCAGCTTAGTATCGGCAGCGTATGGCCAAGAGACCCAGTACTTC.

CDR3 DNA: TGTGCCAGCAGCTTAGACAGGGTTAGTGAAAAACTGTTTTTT. This translates into CASSLDRVSEKLFF. This rearrangement joins TRBV7-2 to TRBJ1-4, with a weak D call TRBD1 (6 bases). With 1 base removed from V and 7 bases from J, the gap between germline ends came to 10 bases. The germline gives CDR1 SGHTA, CDR2 FQGNSA. The CDR3 spans 14 residues. Looking up the rest from reference TRBV7-2 and TRBJ1-4 gives the full variable domain: GAGVSQSPSNKVTEKGKDVELRCDPISGHTALYWYRQSLGQGLEFLIYFQGNSAPDKSGLPSDRFSAERTGGSVSTLTIQRTQQEDSAVYLCASSLDRVSEKLFFGSGTQLSVL.

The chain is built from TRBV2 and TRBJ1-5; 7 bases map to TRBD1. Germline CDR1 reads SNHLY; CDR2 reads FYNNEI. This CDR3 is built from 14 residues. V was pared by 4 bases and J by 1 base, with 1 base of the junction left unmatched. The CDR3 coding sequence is TGTGCCAGCAGTGTGGGACAGAGCAATCAGCCCCAGCATTTT. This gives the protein CASSVGQSNQPQHF.

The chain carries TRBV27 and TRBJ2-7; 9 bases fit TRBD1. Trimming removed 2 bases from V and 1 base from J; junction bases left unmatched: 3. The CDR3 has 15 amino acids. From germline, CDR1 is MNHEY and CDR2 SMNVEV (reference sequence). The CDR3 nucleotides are TGTGCCAGCAGTTTAGGCGGACAGGGGTCCTACGAGCAGTACTTC. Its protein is CASSLGGQGSYEQYF.